This T cell receptor beta chain derives from a study of blood T cell repertoires in COVID-19. Turning to the study itself: The analysed material was cDNA or gDNA that came from T cells, B-cell-depleted T cells, or PBMCs.

In this sample, this clone turned up many times. V lost 5 bases to trimming and J lost 10 bases; unmatched junction nucleotides: 4. Germline loops: CDR1 SGHTA, CDR2 FQGNSA. The CDR3 runs to 13 residues. Authors' data handling: Amplification with reference gene primers provided the estimates of nucleated cell counts. Repertoires were generated with immunoSEQ multiplex PCR, while TCRdb's copy carries only in-frame clones and drops some. That table supplies the V and J calls and clone size; D and trimming were determined from the DNA. Counted here are fewer than 90,000 clones, 70% to 85% occurring once; the ten biggest clones make up about 4%.

Sequenced: peripheral blood. The TCR originated in a woman aged 45-65 years with acute or convalescent COVID-19. This chain joins TRBV7-2 and TRBJ1-4; TRBD1 matches 10 bases. The CDR3 sequence is CASSGQGEGKLFF. The CDR3, as DNA: TGTGCCAGCAGCGGACAGGGGGAGGGAAAACTGTTTTTT.